The 3 T cell receptor beta chains below all came from one sample that was sequenced in a study of CD8+CD57+ T cells in acquired aplastic anemia. Template material for TCR beta VDJ and CDR3 profiling consisted of genomic DNA. MiXCR, run by TCRdb on the reads, gives a single entry per CDR3 protein. The repertoire holds hundreds of thousands of distinct CDR3 sequences, with roughly 50% as singletons. Sequencing was done on patients that had shown CD8+CD57+ cell expansion by flow cytometry. The sample comprised sorted CD4+, CD8+, or CD8+CD57+ T cells (not recorded which) from PBMCs. These TCRs come from a human donor with aplastic anemia.

At least ten counts were recorded for this clonotype. This rearrangement joins TRBV12-3 or TRBV12-4 to TRBJ1-2; D is possibly TRBD1 (6 bases). V gave up 5 bases and J gave up 4 bases, with 14 bases separating them. The CDR3 sequence is 14 residues long. CDR3 nucleotide sequence: TGTGCCAGCAGTCTTGACAGGCCAGGCTATGGCTACACCTTC. This sequence encodes CASSLDRPGYGYTF.

The genes are TRBV10-3 and TRBJ2-5, with 9 bases that match TRBD2. V trimming: 3 bases; J trimming: 9 bases; junction bases outside the gene matches: 11. The germline CDR1 and CDR2 sequences are ENHRY and SYGVKD. CDR3 length equals 15 residues. The DNA of the CDR3 is TGTGCCATCAGTGACCGAGCGGGGGGCGGTTCGGCCCAGTACTTC. Its translation: CAISDRAGGGSAQYF.

The chain carries TRBV7-6 and TRBJ2-7; 7 bases map to TRBD1. This CDR3 spans 18 amino acids. J lost 3 bases, V lost 0 bases, and 14 bases had no gene match. CDR1 and CDR2 from the germline V gene are SGHVS and FNYEAQ. CDR3 DNA: TGTGCCAGCAGCTTAGCAGCCAGTACGGGACAGCGAGTCTACGAGCAGTACTTC. Residues: CASSLAASTGQRVYEQYF.